This T cell receptor (beta chain) was recovered during a study of CD8+ T cells in alopecia areata. The wider study: Treated patients received severity scores based on the percentage of scalp area affected. Study-level findings and limits: Affected scalp, especially in alopecia totalis/universalis, had a higher clonality than normal scalp did.

CDR1 is SGHTA, CDR2 FQGNSA, per germline. CDR3 size: 13 residues. The J segment lost 9 bases and the V segment lost 5 bases, leaving 2 bases of the junction unmatched. Extracted from the samples, RNA was reverse transcribed into cDNA to serve as the sequencing template. Some clones are missing from TCRdb's copy, which holds only in-frame ones; the method was immunoSEQ multiplex PCR. The table has over 85,000 clones, about two thirds seen once; the top ten hold 17%. Treatment defined: oral pan-JAK inhibitor, 5-10 mg twice daily. Turning to this clone: Its antigen remains unknown.

This specimen consisted of CD8+ T cells sorted from blood, obtained around week 42, from a patient treated with tofacitinib. This TCR came from a human donor with alopecia areata. This rearrangement joins TRBV7-2 to TRBJ1-6; 9 positions agree with TRBD1. DNA for the CDR3: TGTGCCAGCAGCACAGGGGGCGGTTCACCCCTCCACTTT. This translates into CASSTGGGSPLHF.